This T cell receptor beta chain originates from a study of cytomegalovirus exposure and HLA in healthy donors. Overall study context: The same platform as the roughly 630 first-cohort repertoires was used for the 120 validation repertoires, a later analysis reported. Study findings and constraints: Within the 130 or so validation repertoires, first-cohort TCR clusters tended to co-occur, according to a later analysis. A few chains tied to CMV proved CMV antigen-specific in vitro.

V shed 2 bases, J shed 8 bases, and the junction held 8 bases outside the gene matches. CDR1 is SGDLS, CDR2 YYNGEE, per germline. This CDR3 contains 16 residues. With regard to this clone: Its target is not known.

Generated by immunoSEQ multiplex PCR, the TCRdb table keeps only in-frame clones and is missing some. The profile shows over 150,000 clones, more than 80% of them singletons. Sample: PBMCs. The clonotype originates from a woman younger than 30 in good health and CMV-seropositive. The chain joins TRBV9 to TRBJ2-2; 11 bases match TRBD2. In DNA, the CDR3 is TGTGCCAGCAGCGTGGCTAGCGGGAGGATAGGAGGGGAGCTGTTTTTT. Translated: CASSVASGRIGGELFF.